This paragraph reports one T cell receptor (beta chain). Authors' methods: Reference gene primer amplification gave estimated nucleated cell counts. Measured with immunoSEQ multiplex PCR; TCRdb has only the in-frame clones, and not every one. The V and J calls and the clone size are those of that table, but D and trimming were determined from the DNA. Of approximately 390,000 clones listed, nearly 90% were seen once; the top ten hold 6.5%. This sample was included in a study of blood T cell repertoires in COVID-19. The overall study: Some COVID-19 samples were acute and others convalescent; all came from the United States, Italy and Spain. PBMCs, B-cell-depleted T cells, or T cells were the source of the cDNA or gDNA that made up the material.

CDR3 length: 16 residues. Trimming took 1 base from V and 0 from J, leaving 10 bases between them. Germline V gene sequence: CDR1 SGHDN, CDR2 FVKESK. This rearrangement joins TRBV14 to TRBJ1-5; D not resolved. What was sequenced was peripheral blood. The receptor's source is a man between 18 and 35 years old with active or convalescent COVID-19. In DNA, the CDR3 is TGTGCCAGCAGCCAAGGTGGGCCGTATAGCAATCAGCCCCAGCATTTT. Translating it yields CASSQGGPYSNQPQHF.